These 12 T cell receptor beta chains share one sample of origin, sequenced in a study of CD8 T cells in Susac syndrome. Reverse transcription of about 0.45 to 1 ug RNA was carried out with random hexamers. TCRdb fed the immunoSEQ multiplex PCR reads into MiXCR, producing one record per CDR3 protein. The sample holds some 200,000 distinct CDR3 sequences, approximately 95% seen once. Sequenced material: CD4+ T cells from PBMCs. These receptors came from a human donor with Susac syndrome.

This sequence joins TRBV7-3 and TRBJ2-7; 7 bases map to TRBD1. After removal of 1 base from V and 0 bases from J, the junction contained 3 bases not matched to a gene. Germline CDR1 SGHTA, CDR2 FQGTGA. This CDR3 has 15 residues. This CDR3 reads CASSLMGDSSYEQYF. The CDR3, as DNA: TGTGCCAGCAGCTTAATGGGGGACAGCTCCTACGAGCAGTACTTC.

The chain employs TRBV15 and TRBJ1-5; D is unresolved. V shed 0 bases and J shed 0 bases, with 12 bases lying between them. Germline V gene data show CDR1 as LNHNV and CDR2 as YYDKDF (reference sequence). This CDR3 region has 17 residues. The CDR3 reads CATSRDLVRNSNQPQHF. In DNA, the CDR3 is TGTGCCACCAGCAGAGATTTGGTGAGAAATAGCAATCAGCCCCAGCATTTT.

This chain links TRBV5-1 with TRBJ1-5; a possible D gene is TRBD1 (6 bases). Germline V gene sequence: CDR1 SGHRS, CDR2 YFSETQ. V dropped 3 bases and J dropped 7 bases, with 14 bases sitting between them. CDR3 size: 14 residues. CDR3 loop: CASSSGQKGQPQHF. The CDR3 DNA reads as TGCGCCAGCAGCTCCGGACAGAAAGGCCAGCCCCAGCATTTT.

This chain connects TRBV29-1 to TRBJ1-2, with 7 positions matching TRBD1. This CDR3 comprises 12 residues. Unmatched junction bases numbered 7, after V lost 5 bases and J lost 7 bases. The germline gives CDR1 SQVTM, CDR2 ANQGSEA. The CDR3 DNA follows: TGCAGCGTTAGAAAGAGGGACAGTGGCTACACCTTC. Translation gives CSVRKRDSGYTF.

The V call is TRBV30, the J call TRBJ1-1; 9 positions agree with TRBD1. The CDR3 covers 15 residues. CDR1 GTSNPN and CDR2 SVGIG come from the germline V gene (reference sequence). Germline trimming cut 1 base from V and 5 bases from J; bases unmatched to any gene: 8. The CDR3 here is CAWSARTGGWTEAFF. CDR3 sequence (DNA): TGTGCCTGGAGTGCACGAACAGGGGGCTGGACTGAAGCTTTCTTT.

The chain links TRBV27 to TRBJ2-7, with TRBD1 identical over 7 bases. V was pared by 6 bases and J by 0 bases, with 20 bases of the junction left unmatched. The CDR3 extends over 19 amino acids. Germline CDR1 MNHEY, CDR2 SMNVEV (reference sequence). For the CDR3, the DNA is TGTGCCAGCAGCGCTATCCCCTACCGGGACAGATTTACCTCCTACGAGCAGTACTTC. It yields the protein CASSAIPYRDRFTSYEQYF.

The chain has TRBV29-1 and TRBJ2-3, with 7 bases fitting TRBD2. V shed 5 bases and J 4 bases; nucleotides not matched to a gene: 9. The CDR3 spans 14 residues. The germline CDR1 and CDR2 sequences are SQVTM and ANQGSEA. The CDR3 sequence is CSVPKAGRADTQYF. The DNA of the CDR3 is TGCAGCGTTCCCAAAGCGGGGAGGGCAGATACGCAGTATTTT.

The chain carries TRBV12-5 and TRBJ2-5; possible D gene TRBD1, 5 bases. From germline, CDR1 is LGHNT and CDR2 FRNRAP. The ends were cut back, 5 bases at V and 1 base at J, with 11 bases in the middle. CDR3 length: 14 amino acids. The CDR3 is CASGKTGTQETQYF. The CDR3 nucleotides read TGTGCTAGTGGTAAAACAGGAACCCAAGAGACCCAGTACTTC.

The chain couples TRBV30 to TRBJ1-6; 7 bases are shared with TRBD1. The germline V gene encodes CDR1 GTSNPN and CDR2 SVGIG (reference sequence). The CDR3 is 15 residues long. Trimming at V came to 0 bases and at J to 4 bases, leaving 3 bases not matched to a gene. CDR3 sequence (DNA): TGTGCCTGGAGTGTAGGGGGCGGTTATAATTCACCCCTCCACTTT. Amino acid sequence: CAWSVGGGYNSPLHF. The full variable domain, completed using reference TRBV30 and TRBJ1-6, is SQTIHQWPATLVQPVGSPLSLECTVEGTSNPNLYWYRQAAGRGLQLLFYSVGIGQISSEVPQNLSASRPQDRQFILSSKKLLLSDSGFYLCAWSVGGGYNSPLHFGNGTRLTVT.

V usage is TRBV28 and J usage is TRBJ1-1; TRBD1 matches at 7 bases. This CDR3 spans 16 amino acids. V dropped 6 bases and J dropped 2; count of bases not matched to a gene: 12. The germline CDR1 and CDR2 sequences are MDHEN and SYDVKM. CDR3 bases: TGTGCCAGCAGCGTGGAATATGGGACAGCCAACACTGAAGCTTTCTTT. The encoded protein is CASSVEYGTANTEAFF. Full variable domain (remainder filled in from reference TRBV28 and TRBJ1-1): DVKVTQSSRYLVKRTGEKVFLECVQDMDHENMFWYRQDPGLGLRLIYFSYDVKMKEKGDIPEGYSVSREKKERFSLILESASTNQTSMYLCASSVEYGTANTEAFFGQGTRLTVV.

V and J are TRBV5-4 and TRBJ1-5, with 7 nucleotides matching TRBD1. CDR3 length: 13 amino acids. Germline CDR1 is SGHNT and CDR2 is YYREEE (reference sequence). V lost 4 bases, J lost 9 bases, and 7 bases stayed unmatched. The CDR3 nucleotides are TGTGCCAGCAGCCTCACAGGGGATTCGCCCCAGCATTTT. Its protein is CASSLTGDSPQHF.

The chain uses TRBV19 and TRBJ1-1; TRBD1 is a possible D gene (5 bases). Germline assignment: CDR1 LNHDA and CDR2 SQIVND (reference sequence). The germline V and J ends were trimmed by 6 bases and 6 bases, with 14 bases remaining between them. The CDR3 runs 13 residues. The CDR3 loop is CASRLQGASEAFF. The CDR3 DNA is TGTGCCAGTAGATTACAAGGGGCGTCTGAAGCTTTCTTT.